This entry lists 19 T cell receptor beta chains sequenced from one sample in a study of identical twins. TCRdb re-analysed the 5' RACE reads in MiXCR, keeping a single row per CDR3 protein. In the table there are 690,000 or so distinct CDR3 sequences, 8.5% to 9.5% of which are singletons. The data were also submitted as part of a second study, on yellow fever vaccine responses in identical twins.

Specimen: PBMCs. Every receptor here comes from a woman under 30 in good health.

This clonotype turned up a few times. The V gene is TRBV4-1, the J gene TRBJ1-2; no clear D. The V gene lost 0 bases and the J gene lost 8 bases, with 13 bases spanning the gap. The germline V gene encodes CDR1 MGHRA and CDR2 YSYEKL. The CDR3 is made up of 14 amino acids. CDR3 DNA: TGCGCCAGCAGCCAAGATGGGCGGCCCGAGGGCTACACCTTC. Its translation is CASSQDGRPEGYTF.

The CDR3 DNA follows: TGCAGTGCGAAGCGCAACCGGGTGACTTACGAGCAGTACTTC. Translating gives CSAKRNRVTYEQYF. The V and J genes are TRBV20-1 and TRBJ2-7; D unclear. V was clipped by 6 bases and J by 4 bases, with 19 bases between them. The CDR3 is 14 amino acids. Germline CDR1 reads DFQATT; CDR2 reads SNEGSKA (reference sequence).

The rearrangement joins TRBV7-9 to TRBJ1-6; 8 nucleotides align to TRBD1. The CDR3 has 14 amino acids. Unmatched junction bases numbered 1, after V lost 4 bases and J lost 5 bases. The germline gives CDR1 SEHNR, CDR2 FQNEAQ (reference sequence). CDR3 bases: TGTGCCAGCAGCTCGACAGGGGATAATTCACCCCTCCACTTT. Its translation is CASSSTGDNSPLHF.

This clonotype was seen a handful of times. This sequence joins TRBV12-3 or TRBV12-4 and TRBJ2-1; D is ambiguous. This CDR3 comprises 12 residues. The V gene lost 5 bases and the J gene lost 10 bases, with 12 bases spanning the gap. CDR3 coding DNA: TGTGCCAGCAGTCCTCAGGAAGAAGAGCAGTTCTTC. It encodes CASSPQEEEQFF.

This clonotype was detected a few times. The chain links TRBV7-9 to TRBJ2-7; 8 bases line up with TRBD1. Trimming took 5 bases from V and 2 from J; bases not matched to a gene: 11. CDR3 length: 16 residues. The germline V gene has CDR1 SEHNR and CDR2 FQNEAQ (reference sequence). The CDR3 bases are TGTGCCAGCAGCCACCCGAATGGACAGGGCCCCTACGAGCAGTACTTC. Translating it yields CASSHPNGQGPYEQYF.

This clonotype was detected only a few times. The DNA for the CDR3 is TGTGCCAGCAGCCCGCCGGACTTAAGGCCCGGGGAGCTGTTTTTT. Translation gives CASSPPDLRPGELFF. The chain has TRBV3-1 and TRBJ2-2; D is possibly TRBD2 (5 bases). V was cut by 4 bases and J by 6 bases, with 15 bases left in between. The CDR3 is 15 amino acids. Germline CDR1 reads LGHDT; CDR2 reads YNNKEL (reference sequence).

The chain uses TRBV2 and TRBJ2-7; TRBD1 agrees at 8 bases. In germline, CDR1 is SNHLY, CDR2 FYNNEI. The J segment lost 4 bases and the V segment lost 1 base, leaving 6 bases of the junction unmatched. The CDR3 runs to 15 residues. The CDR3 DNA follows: TGTGCCAGCAGTGAAGAGGGCAACAGGGGGTACGAGCAGTACTTC. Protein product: CASSEEGNRGYEQYF. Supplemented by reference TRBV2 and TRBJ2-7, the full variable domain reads EPEVTQTPSHQVTQMGQEVILRCVPISNHLYFYWYRQILGQKVEFLVSFYNNEISEKSEIFDDQFSVERPDGSNFTLKIRSTKLEDSAMYFCASSEEGNRGYEQYFGPGTRLTVT.

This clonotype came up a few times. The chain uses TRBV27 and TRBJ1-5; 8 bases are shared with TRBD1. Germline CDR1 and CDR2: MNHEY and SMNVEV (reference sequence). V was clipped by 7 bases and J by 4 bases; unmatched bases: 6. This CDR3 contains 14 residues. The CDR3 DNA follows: TGTGCCAGCACCATAACAGGGGGGAATCAGCCCCAGCATTTT. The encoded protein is CASTITGGNQPQHF.

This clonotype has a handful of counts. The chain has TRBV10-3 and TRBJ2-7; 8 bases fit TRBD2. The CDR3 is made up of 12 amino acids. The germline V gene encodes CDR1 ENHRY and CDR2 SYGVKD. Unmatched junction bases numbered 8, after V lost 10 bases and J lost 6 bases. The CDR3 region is CATSTSVREQYF. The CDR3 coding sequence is TGTGCCACGTCGACTAGCGTTCGCGAGCAGTACTTC.

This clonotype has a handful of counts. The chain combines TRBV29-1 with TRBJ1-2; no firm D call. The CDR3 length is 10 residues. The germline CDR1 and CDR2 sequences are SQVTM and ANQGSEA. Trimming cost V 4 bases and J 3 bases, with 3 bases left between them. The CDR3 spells CSVADYGYTF. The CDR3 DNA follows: TGCAGCGTTGCGGACTATGGCTACACCTTC.

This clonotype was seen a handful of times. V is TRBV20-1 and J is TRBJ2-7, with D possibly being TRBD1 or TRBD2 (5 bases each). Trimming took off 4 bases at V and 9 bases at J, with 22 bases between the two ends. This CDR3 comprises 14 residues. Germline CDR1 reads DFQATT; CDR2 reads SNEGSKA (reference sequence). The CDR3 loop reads CSATTGSSFGAQYF. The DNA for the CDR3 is TGCAGTGCTACCACCGGGTCCTCCTTCGGGGCGCAGTACTTC.

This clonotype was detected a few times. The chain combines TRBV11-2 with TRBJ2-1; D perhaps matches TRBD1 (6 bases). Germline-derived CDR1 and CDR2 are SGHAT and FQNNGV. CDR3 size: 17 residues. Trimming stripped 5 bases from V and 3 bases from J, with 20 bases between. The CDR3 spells CASSASRWGTNYNEQFF. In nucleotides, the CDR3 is TGTGCCAGCAGCGCCTCCCGGTGGGGGACAAACTACAATGAGCAGTTCTTC.

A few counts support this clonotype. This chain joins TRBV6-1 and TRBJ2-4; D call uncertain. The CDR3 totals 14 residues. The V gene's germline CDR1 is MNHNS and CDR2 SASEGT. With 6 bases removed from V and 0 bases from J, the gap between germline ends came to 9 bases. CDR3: CASSAQLAKNIQYF. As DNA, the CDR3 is TGTGCCAGCAGCGCACAGTTAGCCAAAAACATTCAGTACTTC.

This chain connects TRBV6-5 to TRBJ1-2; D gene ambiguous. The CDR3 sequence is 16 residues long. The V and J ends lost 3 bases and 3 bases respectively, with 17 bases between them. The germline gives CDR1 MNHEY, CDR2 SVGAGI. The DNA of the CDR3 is TGTGCCAGCAGTTATTCCCGGGCAGATCTTGACTATGGCTACACCTTC. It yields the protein CASSYSRADLDYGYTF.

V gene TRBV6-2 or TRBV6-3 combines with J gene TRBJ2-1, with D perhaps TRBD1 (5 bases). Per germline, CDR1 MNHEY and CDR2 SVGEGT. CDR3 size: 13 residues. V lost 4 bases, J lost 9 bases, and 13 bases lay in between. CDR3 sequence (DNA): TGTGCCAGCAGTTCCAGGGATTTAACTGAGCAGTTCTTC. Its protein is CASSSRDLTEQFF.

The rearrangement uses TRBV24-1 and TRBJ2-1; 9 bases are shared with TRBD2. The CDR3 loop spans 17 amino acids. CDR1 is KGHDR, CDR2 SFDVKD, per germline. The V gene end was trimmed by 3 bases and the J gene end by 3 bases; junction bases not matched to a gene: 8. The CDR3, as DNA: TGTGCCACCAGTGATCGACAGACTAGCGGAAACTACAATGAGCAGTTCTTC. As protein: CATSDRQTSGNYNEQFF.

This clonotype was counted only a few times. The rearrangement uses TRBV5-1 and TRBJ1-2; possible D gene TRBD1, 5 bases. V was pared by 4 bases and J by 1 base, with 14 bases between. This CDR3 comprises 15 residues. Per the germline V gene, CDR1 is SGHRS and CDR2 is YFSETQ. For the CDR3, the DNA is TGCGCCAGCAGCCCCGGGGCAGCGAATAACTATGGCTACACCTTC. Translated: CASSPGAANNYGYTF. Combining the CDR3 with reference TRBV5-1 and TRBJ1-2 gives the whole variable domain KAGVTQTPRYLIKTRGQQVTLSCSPISGHRSVSWYQQTPGQGLQFLFEYFSETQRNKGNFPGRFSGRQFSNSRSEMNVSTLELGDSALYLCASSPGAANNYGYTFGSGTRLTVV.

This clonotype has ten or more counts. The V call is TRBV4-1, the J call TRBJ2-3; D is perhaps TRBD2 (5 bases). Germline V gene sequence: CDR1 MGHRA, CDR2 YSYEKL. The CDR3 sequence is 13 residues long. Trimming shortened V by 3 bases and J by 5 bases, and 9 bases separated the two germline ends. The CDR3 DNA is TGCGCCAGCAGCCACCCCCGGGGAGATACGCAGTATTTT. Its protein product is CASSHPRGDTQYF.

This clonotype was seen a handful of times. The DNA for the CDR3 is TGTGCCAGCAGCTGGGTGGGCACTGAAGCTTTCTTT. As protein: CASSWVGTEAFF. V gene TRBV5-6 combines with J gene TRBJ1-1; no firm D call. Trimming removed 3 bases from V and 4 bases from J, with 7 bases in between. The CDR3 length is 12 residues. CDR1 is SGHDT, CDR2 YYEEEE, per germline.